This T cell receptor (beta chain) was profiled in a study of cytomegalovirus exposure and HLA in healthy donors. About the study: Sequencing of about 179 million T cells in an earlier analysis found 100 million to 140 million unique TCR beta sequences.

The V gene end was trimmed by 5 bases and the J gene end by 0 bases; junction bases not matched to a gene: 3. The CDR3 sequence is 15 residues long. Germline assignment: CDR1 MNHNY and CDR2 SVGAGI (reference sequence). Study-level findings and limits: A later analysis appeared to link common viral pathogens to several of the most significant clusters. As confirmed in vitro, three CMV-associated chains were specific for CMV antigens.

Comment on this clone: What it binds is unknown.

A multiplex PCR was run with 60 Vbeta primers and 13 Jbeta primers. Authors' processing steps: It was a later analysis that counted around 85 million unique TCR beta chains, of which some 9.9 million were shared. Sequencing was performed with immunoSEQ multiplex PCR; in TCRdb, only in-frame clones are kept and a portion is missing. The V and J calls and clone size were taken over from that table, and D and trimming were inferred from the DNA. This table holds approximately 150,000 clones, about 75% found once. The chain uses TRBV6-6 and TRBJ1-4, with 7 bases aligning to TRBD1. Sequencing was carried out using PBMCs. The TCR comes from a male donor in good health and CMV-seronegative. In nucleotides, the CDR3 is TGTGCCAGCAGTGACAGGGACGCAACTAATGAAAAACTGTTTTTT. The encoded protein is CASSDRDATNEKLFF.